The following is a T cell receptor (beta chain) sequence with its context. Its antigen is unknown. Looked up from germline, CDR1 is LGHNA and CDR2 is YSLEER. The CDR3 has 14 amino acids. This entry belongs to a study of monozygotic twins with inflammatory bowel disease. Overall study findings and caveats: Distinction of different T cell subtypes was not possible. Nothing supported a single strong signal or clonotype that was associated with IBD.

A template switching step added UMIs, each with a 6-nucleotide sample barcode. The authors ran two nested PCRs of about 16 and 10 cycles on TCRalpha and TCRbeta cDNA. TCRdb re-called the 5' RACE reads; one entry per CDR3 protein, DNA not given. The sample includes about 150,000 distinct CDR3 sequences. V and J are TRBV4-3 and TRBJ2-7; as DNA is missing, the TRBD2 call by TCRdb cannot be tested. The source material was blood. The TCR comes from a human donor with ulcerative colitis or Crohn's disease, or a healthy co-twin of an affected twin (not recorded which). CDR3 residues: CASSQDQLGGEQYF.